The source of this TCR beta chain is a study of beta chain features in type 1 diabetes. Notes on the study in general: Shorter TCRB CDR3s, moderately but significantly so, were found in Type 1 diabetes patients in all four CD4+ subsets.

The whole isolated RNA underwent reverse transcription, so sequencing captured expressed TCRB transcripts. Using immunoSEQ multiplex PCR, the repertoire was profiled, and TCRdb retains in-frame clones only, with some absent. The sample contains around 150,000 clones, 6.5% to 10% of which appear only once. Germline CDR1 is MNHNS and CDR2 is SASEGT. The V and J ends lost 6 bases and 2 bases, in that order; junction bases with no gene match: 3. This CDR3 contains 15 residues. Points on this clone: Its antigen is unidentified.

This receptor was obtained from a woman aged 18-29 years with type 1 diabetes. The sequenced material came from central memory CD4+ T cells from blood. The gene calls are TRBV6-1 and TRBJ2-3; TRBD2 agrees at 12 bases. The CDR3 DNA sequence: TGTGCCAGCAGACGACTAGCGGGAGACACAGATACGCAGTATTTT. The encoded protein is CASRRLAGDTDTQYF.